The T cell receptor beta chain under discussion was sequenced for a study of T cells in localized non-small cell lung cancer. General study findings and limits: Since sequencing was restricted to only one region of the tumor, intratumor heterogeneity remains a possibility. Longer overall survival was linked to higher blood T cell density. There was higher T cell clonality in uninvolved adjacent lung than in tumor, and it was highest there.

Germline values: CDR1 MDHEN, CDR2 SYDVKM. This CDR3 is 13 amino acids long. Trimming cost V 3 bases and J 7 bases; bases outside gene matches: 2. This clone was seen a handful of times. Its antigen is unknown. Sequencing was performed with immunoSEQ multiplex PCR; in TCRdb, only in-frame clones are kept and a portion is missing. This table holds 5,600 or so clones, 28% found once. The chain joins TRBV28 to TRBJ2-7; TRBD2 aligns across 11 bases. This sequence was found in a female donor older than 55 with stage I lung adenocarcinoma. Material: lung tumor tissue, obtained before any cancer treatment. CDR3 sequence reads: CASSFSGGEEQYF. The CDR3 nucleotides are TGTGCCAGCAGTTTTAGCGGGGGGGAAGAGCAGTACTTC.